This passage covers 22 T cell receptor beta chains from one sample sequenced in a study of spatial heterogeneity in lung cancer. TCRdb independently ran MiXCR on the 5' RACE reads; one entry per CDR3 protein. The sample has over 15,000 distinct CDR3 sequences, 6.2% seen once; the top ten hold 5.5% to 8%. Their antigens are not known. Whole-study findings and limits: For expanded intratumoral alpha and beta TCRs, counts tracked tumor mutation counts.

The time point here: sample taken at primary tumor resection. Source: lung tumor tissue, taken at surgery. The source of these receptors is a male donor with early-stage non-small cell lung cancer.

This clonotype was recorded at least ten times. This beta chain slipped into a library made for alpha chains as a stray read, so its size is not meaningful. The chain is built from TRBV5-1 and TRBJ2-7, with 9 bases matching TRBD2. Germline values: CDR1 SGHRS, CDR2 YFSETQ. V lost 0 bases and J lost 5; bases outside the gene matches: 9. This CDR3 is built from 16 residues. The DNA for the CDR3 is TGCGCCAGCAGCTTGGCTGGGGCGGGAGGGTTCAACGAGCAGTACTTC. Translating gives CASSLAGAGGFNEQYF.

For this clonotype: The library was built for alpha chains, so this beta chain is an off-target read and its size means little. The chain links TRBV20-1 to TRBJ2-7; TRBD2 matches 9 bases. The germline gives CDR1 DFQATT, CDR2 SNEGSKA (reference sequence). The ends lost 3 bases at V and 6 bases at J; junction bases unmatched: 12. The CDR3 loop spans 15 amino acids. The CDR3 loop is CSASALEREEAEQYF. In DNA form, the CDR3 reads TGCAGTGCTAGTGCACTTGAGCGGGAGGAGGCCGAGCAGTACTTC.

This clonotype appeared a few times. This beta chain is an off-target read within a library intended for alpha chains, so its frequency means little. In DNA form, the CDR3 reads TGCAGTGCTAGTAAAGAAGGGACAAGCACAGATACGCAGTATTTT. It yields the protein CSASKEGTSTDTQYF. The rearrangement joins TRBV20-1 to TRBJ2-3; perhaps TRBD1 as D (6 bases). This CDR3 has 15 amino acids. V dropped 3 bases and J dropped 0 bases, with 13 bases sitting between them. Germline CDR1 and CDR2: DFQATT and SNEGSKA (reference sequence).

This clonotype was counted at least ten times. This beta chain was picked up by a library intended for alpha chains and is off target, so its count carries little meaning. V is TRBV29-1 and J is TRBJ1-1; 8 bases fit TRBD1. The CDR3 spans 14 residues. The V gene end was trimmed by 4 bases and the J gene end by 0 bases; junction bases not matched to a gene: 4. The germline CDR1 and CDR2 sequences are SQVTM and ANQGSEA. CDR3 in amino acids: CSVVGDRMNTEAFF. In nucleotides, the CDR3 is TGCAGCGTTGTTGGGGACAGGATGAACACTGAAGCTTTCTTT.

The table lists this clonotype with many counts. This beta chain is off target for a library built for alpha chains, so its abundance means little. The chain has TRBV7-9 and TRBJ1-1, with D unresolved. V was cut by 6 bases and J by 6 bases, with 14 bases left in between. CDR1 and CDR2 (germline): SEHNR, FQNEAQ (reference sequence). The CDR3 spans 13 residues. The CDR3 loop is CASSYSTSPEAFF. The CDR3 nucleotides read TGTGCCAGCAGTTATTCGACAAGCCCTGAAGCTTTCTTT.

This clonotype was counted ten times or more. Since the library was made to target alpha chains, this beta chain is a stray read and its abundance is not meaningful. The CDR3 loop is CASSQGGAGYNEQFF. The CDR3 coding sequence is TGCGCCAGCAGCCAAGGGGGCGCGGGATACAATGAGCAGTTCTTC. The genes are TRBV4-3 and TRBJ2-1; TRBD2 is a possible D gene (6 bases). The CDR3 contains 15 residues. Per the germline V gene, CDR1 is LGHNA and CDR2 is YSLEER. V lost 1 base and J lost 4, with 11 bases in between.

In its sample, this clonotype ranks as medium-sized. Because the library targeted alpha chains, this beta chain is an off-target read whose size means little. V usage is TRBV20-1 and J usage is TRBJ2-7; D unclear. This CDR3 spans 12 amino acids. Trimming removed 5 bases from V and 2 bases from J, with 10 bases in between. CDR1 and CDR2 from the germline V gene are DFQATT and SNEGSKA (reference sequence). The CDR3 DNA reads TGCAGTGCTCGGACGTCTACCTACGAGCAGTACTTC. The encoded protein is CSARTSTYEQYF.

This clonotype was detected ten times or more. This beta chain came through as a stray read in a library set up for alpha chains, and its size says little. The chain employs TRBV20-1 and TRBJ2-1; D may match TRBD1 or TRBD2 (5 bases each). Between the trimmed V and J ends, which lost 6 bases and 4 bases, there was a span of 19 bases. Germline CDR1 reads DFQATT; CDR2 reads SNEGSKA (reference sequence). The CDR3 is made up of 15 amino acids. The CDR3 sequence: CSAYLTGTMYNEQFF. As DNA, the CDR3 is TGCAGTGCCTACCTAACCGGGACCATGTACAATGAGCAGTTCTTC.

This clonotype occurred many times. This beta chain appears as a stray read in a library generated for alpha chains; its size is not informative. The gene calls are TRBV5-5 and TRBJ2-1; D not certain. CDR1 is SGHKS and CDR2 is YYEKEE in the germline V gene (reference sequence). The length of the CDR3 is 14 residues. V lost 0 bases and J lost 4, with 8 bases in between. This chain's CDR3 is CASSLDTPYNEQFF. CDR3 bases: TGTGCCAGCAGCTTGGATACTCCTTACAATGAGCAGTTCTTC.

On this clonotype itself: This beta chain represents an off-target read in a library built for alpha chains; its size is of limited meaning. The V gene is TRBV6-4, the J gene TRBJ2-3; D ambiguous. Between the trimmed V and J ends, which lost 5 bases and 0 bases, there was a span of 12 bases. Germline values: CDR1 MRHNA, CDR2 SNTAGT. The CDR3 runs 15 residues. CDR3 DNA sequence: TGTGCCAGCAGTCCCTGGTCGTCTAGCACAGATACGCAGTATTTT. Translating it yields CASSPWSSSTDTQYF.

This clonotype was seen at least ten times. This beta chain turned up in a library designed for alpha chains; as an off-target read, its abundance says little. CDR3 sequence (DNA): TGTGCCAGCAGTTTACTAAGAATGAACACTGAAGCTTTCTTT. Its protein product is CASSLLRMNTEAFF. The rearrangement links TRBV12-3 or TRBV12-4 to TRBJ1-1; D ambiguous. CDR3 length: 14 amino acids. V lost 2 bases and J lost 0, with 7 bases in between.

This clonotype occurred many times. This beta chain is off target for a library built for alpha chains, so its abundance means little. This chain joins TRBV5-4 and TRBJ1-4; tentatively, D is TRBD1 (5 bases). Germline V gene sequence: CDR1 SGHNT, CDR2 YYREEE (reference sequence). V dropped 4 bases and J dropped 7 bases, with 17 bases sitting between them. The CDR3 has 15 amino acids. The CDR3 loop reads CASSREPAGGEKLFF. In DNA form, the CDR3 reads TGTGCCAGCAGCCGAGAACCGGCGGGGGGTGAAAAACTGTTTTTT.

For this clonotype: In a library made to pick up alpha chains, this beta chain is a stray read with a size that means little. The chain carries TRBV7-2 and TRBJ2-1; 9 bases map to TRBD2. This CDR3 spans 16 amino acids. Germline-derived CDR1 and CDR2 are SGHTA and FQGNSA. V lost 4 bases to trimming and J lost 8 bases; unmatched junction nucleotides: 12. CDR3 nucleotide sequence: TGTGCCAGCAGCTCTAGCAGGGTAGCGGGAGAGGATGAGCAGTTCTTC. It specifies CASSSSRVAGEDEQFF.

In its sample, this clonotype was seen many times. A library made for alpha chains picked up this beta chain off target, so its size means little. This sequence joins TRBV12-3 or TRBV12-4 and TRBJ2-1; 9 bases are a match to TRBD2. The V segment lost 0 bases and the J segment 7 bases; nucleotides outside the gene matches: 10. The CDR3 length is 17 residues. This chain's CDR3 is CASSLALTASGENEQFF. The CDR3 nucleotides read TGTGCCAGCAGTTTAGCGCTAACGGCTAGCGGGGAGAATGAGCAGTTCTTC.

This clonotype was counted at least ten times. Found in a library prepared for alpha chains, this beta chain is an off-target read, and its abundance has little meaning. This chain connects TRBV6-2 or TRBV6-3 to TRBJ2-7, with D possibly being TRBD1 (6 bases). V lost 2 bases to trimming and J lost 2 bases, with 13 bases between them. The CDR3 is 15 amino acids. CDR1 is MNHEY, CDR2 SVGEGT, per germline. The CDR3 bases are TGTGCCAGCAGTTACCCCGGGACACCTACCTACGAGCAGTACTTC. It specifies CASSYPGTPTYEQYF.

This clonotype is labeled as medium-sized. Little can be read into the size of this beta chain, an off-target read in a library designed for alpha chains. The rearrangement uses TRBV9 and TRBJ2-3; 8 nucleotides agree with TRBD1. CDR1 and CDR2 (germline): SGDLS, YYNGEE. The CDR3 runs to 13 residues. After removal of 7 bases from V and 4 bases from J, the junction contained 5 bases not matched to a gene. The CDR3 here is CASGQGASDTQYF. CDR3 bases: TGTGCCAGCGGCCAGGGGGCATCAGATACGCAGTATTTT.

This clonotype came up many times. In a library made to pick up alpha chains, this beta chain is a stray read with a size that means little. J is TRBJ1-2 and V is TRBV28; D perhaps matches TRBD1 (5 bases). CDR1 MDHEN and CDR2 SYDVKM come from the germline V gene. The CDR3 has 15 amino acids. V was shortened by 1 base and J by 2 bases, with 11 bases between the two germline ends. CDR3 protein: CASSLSRGLNYGYTF. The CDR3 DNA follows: TGTGCCAGCAGTTTATCTAGGGGACTCAACTATGGCTACACCTTC.

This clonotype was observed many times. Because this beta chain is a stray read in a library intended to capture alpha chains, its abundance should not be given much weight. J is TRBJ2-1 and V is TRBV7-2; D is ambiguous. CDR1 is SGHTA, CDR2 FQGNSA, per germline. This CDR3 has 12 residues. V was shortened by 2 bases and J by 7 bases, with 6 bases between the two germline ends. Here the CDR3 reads CASSLMGNEQFF. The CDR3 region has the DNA TGTGCCAGCAGCTTAATGGGGAATGAGCAGTTCTTC.

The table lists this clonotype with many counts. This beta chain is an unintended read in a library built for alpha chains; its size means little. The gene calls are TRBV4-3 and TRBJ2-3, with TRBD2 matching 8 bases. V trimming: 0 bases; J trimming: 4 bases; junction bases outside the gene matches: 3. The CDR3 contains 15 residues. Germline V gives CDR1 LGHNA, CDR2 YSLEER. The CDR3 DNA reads TGCGCCAGCAGCCAAGACGGGGGGGGTGCAGATACGCAGTATTTT. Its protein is CASSQDGGGADTQYF.

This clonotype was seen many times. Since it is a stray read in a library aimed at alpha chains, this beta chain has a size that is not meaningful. Here the CDR3 reads CASSLALYNEQFF. The CDR3 nucleotides are TGTGCCAGCAGCTTGGCTCTTTACAATGAGCAGTTCTTC. This sequence joins TRBV11-2 and TRBJ2-1; no clear D. Between the trimmed V and J ends, which lost 3 bases and 4 bases, there was a span of 7 bases. Germline V CDR1 and CDR2: SGHAT, FQNNGV. The length of the CDR3 is 13 residues.

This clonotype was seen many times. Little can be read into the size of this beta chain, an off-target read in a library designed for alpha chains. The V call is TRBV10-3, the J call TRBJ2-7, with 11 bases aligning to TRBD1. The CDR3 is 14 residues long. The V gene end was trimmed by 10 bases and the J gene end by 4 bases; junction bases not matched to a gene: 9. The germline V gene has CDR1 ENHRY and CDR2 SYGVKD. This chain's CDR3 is CATSDRGLRYEQYF. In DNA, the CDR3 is TGTGCCACGTCGGACAGGGGGCTTAGGTACGAGCAGTACTTC.

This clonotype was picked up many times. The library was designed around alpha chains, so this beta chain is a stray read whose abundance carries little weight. The CDR3 DNA reads TGTGCCAGCAGCGTAGGGGGGAAGGCTGGAAACACCATATATTTT. This gives the protein CASSVGGKAGNTIYF. This rearrangement joins TRBV9 to TRBJ1-3; D is perhaps TRBD1 (5 bases). Per germline, CDR1 SGDLS and CDR2 YYNGEE. CDR3 length: 15 residues. Trimming removed 0 bases at V and 2 bases at J, with 9 bases between.